What follows are 2 T cell receptor beta chains derived from one specimen sequenced in a study of cytomegalovirus exposure and HLA in healthy donors. It was with 60 Vbeta and 13 Jbeta primers that the PCR ran. Assay: immunoSEQ multiplex PCR; the TCRdb copy retains only in-frame clones and omits some. Of fewer than 250,000 clones detected, more than 80% appear once; the ten largest clones hold 2.5% to 3%. Material: PBMCs. The receptors were gathered from a man aged 25 to 40 in good health and CMV-seronegative.

The V and J genes are TRBV7-9 and TRBJ1-3; D not resolved. Trimming cost V 0 bases and J 11 bases, with 8 bases left between them. The CDR3 is 12 residues long. Germline CDR1 and CDR2: SEHNR and FQNEAQ (reference sequence). The CDR3: CASSLAQNPIYF. Here the CDR3 DNA reads TGTGCCAGCAGCTTAGCCCAGAACCCCATATATTTT.

J is TRBJ2-5 and V is TRBV29-1; TRBD2 might be the D (8 bases). The DNA end is a closer match to TRBJ2-7, so the J assignment may be wrong. This CDR3 has 14 amino acids. The germline CDR1 and CDR2 sequences are SQVTM and ANQGSEA. The CDR3 spells CSVGRGRRGYEQYF. The CDR3 nucleotides read TGCAGCGTCGGGAGGGGGCGCAGGGGTTACGAGCAGTACTTC.